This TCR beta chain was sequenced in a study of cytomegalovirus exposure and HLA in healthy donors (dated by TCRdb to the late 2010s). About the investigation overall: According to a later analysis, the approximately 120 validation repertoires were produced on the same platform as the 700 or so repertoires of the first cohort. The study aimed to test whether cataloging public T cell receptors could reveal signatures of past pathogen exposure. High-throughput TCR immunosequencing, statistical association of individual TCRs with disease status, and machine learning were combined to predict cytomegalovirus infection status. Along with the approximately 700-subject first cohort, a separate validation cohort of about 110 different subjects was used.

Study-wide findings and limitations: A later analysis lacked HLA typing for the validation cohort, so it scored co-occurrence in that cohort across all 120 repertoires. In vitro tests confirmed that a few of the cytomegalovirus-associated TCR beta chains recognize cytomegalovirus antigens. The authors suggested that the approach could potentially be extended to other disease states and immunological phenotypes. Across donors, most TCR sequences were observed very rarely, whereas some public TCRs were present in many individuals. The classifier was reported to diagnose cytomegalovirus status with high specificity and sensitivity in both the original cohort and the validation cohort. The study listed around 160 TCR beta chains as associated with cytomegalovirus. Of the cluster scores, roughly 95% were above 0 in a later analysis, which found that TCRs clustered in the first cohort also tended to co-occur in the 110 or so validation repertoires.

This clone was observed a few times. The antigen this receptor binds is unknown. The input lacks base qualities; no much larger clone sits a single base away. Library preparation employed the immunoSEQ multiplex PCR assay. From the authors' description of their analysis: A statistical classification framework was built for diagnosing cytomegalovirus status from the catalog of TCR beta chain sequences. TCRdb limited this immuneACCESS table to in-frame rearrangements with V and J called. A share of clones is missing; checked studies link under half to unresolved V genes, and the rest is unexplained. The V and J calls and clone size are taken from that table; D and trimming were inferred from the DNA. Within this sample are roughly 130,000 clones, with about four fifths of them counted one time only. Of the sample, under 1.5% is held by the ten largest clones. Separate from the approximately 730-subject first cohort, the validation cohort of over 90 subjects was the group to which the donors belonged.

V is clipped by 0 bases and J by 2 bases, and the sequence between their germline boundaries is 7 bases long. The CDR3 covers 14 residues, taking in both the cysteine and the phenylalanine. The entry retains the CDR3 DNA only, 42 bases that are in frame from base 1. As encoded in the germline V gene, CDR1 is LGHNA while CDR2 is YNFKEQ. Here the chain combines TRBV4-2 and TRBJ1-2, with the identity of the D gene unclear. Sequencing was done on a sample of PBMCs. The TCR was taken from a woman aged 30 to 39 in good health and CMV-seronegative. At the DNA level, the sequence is TGTGCCAGCAGCCAAGATGCGGGGAACTATGGCTACACCTTC. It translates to CASSQDAGNYGYTF.